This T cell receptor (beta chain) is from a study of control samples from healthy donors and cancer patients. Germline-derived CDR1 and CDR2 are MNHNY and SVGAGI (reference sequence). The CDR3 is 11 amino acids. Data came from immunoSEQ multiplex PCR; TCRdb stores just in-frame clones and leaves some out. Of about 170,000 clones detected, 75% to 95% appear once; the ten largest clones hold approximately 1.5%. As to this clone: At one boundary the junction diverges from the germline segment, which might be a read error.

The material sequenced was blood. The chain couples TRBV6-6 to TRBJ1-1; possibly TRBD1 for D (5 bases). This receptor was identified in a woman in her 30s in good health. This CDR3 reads CASSYFGGDSF. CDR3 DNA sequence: TGTGCCAGCAGTTACTTTGGGGGAGATTCTTTT.